A single T cell receptor beta chain is shown here with its context. Its antigen is not known. This CDR3 contains 12 residues. V lost 7 bases and J lost 7, with 14 bases in between. Germline V CDR1 and CDR2: SGHRS, YFSETQ. These data originate in a study of T cell repertoires in cytomegalovirus infection. Study-level information: Recently identified HLA-C-restricted CMV epitopes and well-studied HLA-B-restricted CMV epitopes were used by the study.

TCRdb processed the reads anew with MiXCR; each CDR3 protein has one entry. The data contain roughly 920,000 distinct CDR3 sequences, 30% to 40% of them singletons. This sequence was found in a human donor in good health (CMV status not recorded). Some clones in this sample may be carry-over from other donors' samples. The starting material was cultured CD8+ T cells from PBMCs, obtained from culture after CMV antigen stimulation. The chain is built from TRBV5-1 and TRBJ1-2; D might be TRBD1 (5 bases). The CDR3 is CASHDGGSGYTF. CDR3 in DNA: TGCGCCAGCCATGACGGGGGGTCTGGCTACACCTTC. Full variable domain (rest looked up from reference TRBV5-1 and TRBJ1-2): KAGVTQTPRYLIKTRGQQVTLSCSPISGHRSVSWYQQTPGQGLQFLFEYFSETQRNKGNFPGRFSGRQFSNSRSEMNVSTLELGDSALYLCASHDGGSGYTFGSGTRLTVV.